This T cell receptor beta chain was captured by sequencing in a study of blood T cell repertoires in COVID-19. About the research overall: Specimens from acute and convalescent COVID-19 originated in the United States, Italy and Spain.

Original analysis: Nucleated cell counts were estimated from reference gene primer amplification. Profiling relied on immunoSEQ multiplex PCR, and the TCRdb table lists in-frame clones only, not all of them. V, J and clone size derive from that table, while D and trimming were established from the DNA sequence. This table has roughly 300,000 clones, about 85% appearing once. Per germline, CDR1 SGHRS and CDR2 YFSETQ. The CDR3 consists of 14 residues. The V gene end was trimmed by 4 bases and the J gene end by 5 bases; junction bases not matched to a gene: 7. Sample: peripheral blood. The gene calls are TRBV5-1 and TRBJ1-1; TRBD1 matches at 8 bases. This TCR was sampled from a human donor in a cohort sampled during active COVID-19. Here the CDR3 reads CASSKGQAATEAFF. Written as DNA, the CDR3 is TGCGCCAGCAGCAAGGGACAGGCGGCGACTGAAGCTTTCTTT.